This entry concerns a single T cell receptor (beta chain). The sample has other DNA sequences that encode this CDR3 too. These data come from a study of blood T cell repertoires in COVID-19. The overall study: COVID-19 samples, acute and convalescent, were from the United States, Italy and Spain. PBMCs, B-cell-depleted T cells, or T cells provided the cDNA or gDNA that made up the material.

Original methodology: Estimated nucleated cell counts came from reference gene primer amplification. Some clones are missing from TCRdb's copy, which holds only in-frame ones; the method was immunoSEQ multiplex PCR. That table gives V, J and clone size, and the DNA gave D and trimming. This sample has 200,000 or so clones; about 85% occur once, and the top ten carry about 11%. Followed over time, Seattle patients had been enrolled while infection was active. The CDR3 loop spans 13 amino acids. Germline values: CDR1 LNHDA, CDR2 SQIVND (reference sequence). The V end was cut by 2 bases, the J end by 2 bases, with 6 bases between.

Material: peripheral blood. This chain connects TRBV19 to TRBJ1-2, with D tentatively TRBD1 (6 bases). The clonotype originates from a woman older than 75 with COVID-19, enrolled during active disease. The CDR3 region has the DNA TGTGCCAGTAGTATACAGGGGAACTATGGCTACACCTTC. It specifies CASSIQGNYGYTF. Based on the CDR3 plus reference TRBV19 and TRBJ1-2, the full variable domain is DGGITQSPKYLFRKEGQNVTLSCEQNLNHDAMYWYRQDPGQGLRLIYYSQIVNDFQKGDIAEGYSVSREKKESFPLTVTSAQKNPTAFYLCASSIQGNYGYTFGSGTRLTVV.